This T cell receptor (beta chain) was recovered during a study of cytomegalovirus exposure and HLA in healthy donors. This CDR3 region has 14 residues. CDR1 is MNHEY and CDR2 is SVGAGI in the germline V gene. V gave up 6 bases and J gave up 5 bases, with 13 bases separating them. Primers included in the PCR were 60 Vbeta and 13 Jbeta primers. TCRdb's copy holds only in-frame clones and misses some; the assay was immunoSEQ multiplex PCR. This sample's table reports about 48,000 clones. The sequenced sample consisted of PBMCs. The chain carries TRBV6-5 and TRBJ1-4, with a tentative D call TRBD1 (6 bases). The TCR comes from a woman aged 40 to 50 in good health and CMV-seronegative. In DNA, the CDR3 is TGTGCCAGCAGGCCAGGACAGAACAATGAAAAACTGTTTTTT. The encoded protein is CASRPGQNNEKLFF.